This T cell receptor beta chain was recorded in a study of blood T cells in healthy people across ages. General study findings and limits: Getting older went along with TCR beta diversity per million T cells dropping roughly linearly. Donor CMV infection status was unknown, possibly confounding age-related changes in expanded clonotypes.

Germline V gene sequence: CDR1 PRHDT, CDR2 FYEKMQ (reference sequence). V gave up 5 bases and J gave up 7 bases, with 17 bases separating them. This CDR3 contains 14 residues. Of note for this clonotype: Its antigen is unidentified.

Alongside a J-beta primer mix, a sample-barcoded 5' primer served in a second PCR lasting about 7 to 11 cycles. A tag from a template-switch adaptor with 12 random nucleotides marked each cDNA molecule. TCRdb re-analysed the 5' RACE reads in MiXCR, keeping a single row per CDR3 protein. This repertoire shows roughly 1,300,000 distinct CDR3 sequences, approximately 59% found once; its top ten account for 6.5% to 8.5%. V gene TRBV13 combines with J gene TRBJ1-2; no clear D gene. Sequenced material: blood. This TCR derives from a man between 18 and 35 years old in good health. The CDR3 DNA follows: TGTGCCAGCAGCCAAAACGGAGTCCGTGTTGGCTACACCTTC. Translating gives CASSQNGVRVGYTF.